The clone carrying this T cell receptor (beta chain) showed up many times. This CDR3 comprises 15 residues. Germline CDR1 reads SGHKS; CDR2 reads YYEKEE (reference sequence). V shed 4 bases, J shed 3 bases, and the junction held 6 bases outside the gene matches. Time point described: sample taken at primary tumor resection. The sequenced material consisted of unsorted whole RNA from tumor, nontumor lung or frozen PBMC. This entry comes from a study of spatial heterogeneity in lung cancer. One entry per CDR3 protein results from TCRdb running MiXCR on the 5' RACE reads. Among under 10,000 distinct CDR3 sequences listed, approximately 4.5% were seen once.

This material consisted of PBMCs, taken at surgery. This clonotype was sampled from a male donor with early-stage non-small cell lung cancer. V usage is TRBV5-5 and J usage is TRBJ2-7; 11 nucleotides align to TRBD1. CDR3 nucleotide sequence: TGTGCCAGCAGCCTCAGGACAGGGGGCTTCTACGAGCAGTACTTC. This sequence encodes CASSLRTGGFYEQYF.